This TCR beta chain was recovered during a study of human CD8 memory T cell subsets (dated by TCRdb to 2018 to 2020). Broadly, across the study: To assess how stem-like (TSTEM), progenitor exhausted-like (TPEX) and effector memory CD8+ T cell subsets are clonally related, the TCRbeta repertoires of these three subsets were compared. Six donors each provided TSTEM, TPEX and effector memory subsets, and TCRbeta repertoires were obtained from all six.

Note on this clonotype: This receptor's antigen is unknown.

Sequencing used a NextSeq 550. A Human TCR Profiling Kit was used to prepare UMI-labeled 5' RACE TCRbeta libraries. The same number of PCR cycles was used to prepare all TCRbeta libraries in parallel. The paper's processing steps were these. Each TCRbeta library contained between about 2,900 and 18,000 functional CDR3beta clonotypes. MIGEC 1.2.9 handled UMI extraction and consensus assembly, with a minimum of three reads required per UMI. MiXCR 3.0.3 was used to extract in-frame CDR3beta repertoires. Each sample was downsampled to 42,000 randomly selected UMIs before diversity metrics were computed in VDJtools 1.2.1. For the top 3,000 clones of each sample pair, the repertoire overlap metrics D, R and F2 were calculated in VDJtools. TCRdb reprocessed the reads, so every CDR3 protein sequence counts as one entry and DNA is not shown. These V and J calls are TCRdb output, not the study's own analysis. The sample's own table lists more than 9,000 distinct CDR3 sequences. Jointly, the top ten make up approximately 9.7% of the sample.

Beyond this particular receptor, the publication reports: Although both stem-like subsets shared clonotypes with effector memory cells, the overlap between TSTEM and TPEX repertoires was minimal, suggesting distinct antigen spectra for the TSTEM and TPEX subsets. TSTEM and TPEX subsets showed similarly high normalized Shannon-Wiener diversity, whereas effector memory subsets were comparatively less diverse. Based on Chao1 estimates, TSTEM subsets appeared to have greater repertoire diversity than TPEX subsets, which could potentially reflect a broader range of specificities. Only TCRbeta chains were sequenced, and repertoire comparisons were based on several donors, with testing performed by paired t-tests and Bonferroni correction.

For CDR1 and CDR2, the germline V gene lists SQVTM and ANQGSEA. From its cysteine to its phenylalanine, the CDR3 spans 15 amino acids. No DNA is recorded. CCR7+ PD-1- TIGIT- cells were classified as stem-like memory CD8+ T cells (TSTEM). Density gradient separation was used to isolate peripheral blood mononuclear cells from buffy coats of healthy donors. In the study, total CD8+ T cells were enriched by negative magnetic separation with EasySep or MojoSort CD8+ T cell isolation kits. An RNeasy Mini Kit was used to extract total RNA from duplicate vials of around 150,000 sorted CD8+ T cells per subset. The PBMCs were used fresh or after being cryopreserved in fetal bovine serum with about 9.1% DMSO. CD8+ T cell subsets were sorted to purity by fluorescence-activated cell sorting on a FACSAria III.

The receptor was derived from a human donor in good health. The sample comprised CD8+ stem-like memory T cells (TSCM and TCM) sorted from PBMCs. In light of the paper, this sample's cell subset or site label describes: stem-like memory CD8 T cells (TSTEM), CCR7+ PD-1- TIGIT-. The chain was built from TRBV29-1 and TRBJ2-1. The CDR3 has the sequence CILAVIRNPYNEQFF.